This TCR beta chain was retrieved from a study of T cell responses to AZD1222 COVID-19 vaccine. Study-wide points: Repertoires in all cases were sampled only once the peak T cell response had passed. Donors skewed white British and female; clonal diversity was possibly underestimated.

Looked up from germline, CDR1 is MDHEN and CDR2 is SYDVKM. The CDR3 extends over 16 amino acids. The V and J ends lost 5 bases and 3 bases, in that order; junction bases with no gene match: 9. Of note for this clone: Its antigen is still unknown.

Method: immunoSEQ multiplex PCR; TCRdb's copy keeps in-frame clones and lacks some. The table lists about 180,000 clones, roughly nine tenths of them singletons. The rearrangement joins TRBV28 to TRBJ1-5; 8 nucleotides line up with TRBD1. Sample: peripheral blood, taken on day 0 of AZD1222 vaccination. The TCR comes from an adult in good health. As DNA, the CDR3 is TGTGCCAGCAGTCCGCCGCAGGGGGCCTCCAATCAGCCCCAGCATTTT. Translating gives CASSPPQGASNQPQHF.